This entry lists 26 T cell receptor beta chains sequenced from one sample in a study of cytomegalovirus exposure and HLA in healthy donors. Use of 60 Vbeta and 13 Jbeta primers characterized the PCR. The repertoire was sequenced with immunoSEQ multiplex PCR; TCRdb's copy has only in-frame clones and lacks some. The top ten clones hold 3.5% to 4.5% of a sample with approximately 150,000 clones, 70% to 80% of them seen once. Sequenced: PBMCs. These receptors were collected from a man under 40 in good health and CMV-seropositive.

This CDR3 is CASSLETVRPEQYF. Here the CDR3 DNA reads TGTGCCAGCAGCTTAGAAACAGTTCGGCCCGAGCAGTACTTC. The rearrangement joins TRBV7-2 to TRBJ2-7, with D hard to call. The germline V gene has CDR1 SGHTA and CDR2 FQGNSA. The V end was cut by 1 base, the J end by 6 bases, with 13 bases between. The CDR3 extends over 14 amino acids.

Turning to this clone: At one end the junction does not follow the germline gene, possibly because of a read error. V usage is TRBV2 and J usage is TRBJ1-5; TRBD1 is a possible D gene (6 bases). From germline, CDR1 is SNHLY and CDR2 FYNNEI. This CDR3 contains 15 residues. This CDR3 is CASSEGGGLDQPQHF. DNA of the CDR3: TGTGCCAGCAGCGAAGGGGGGGGGCTCGATCAGCCCCAGCATTTT.

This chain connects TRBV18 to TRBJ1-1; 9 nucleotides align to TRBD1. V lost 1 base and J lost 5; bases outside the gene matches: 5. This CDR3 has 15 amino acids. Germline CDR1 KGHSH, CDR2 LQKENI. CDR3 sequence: CASSPQGQGKTEAFF. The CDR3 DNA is TGTGCCAGCTCACCACAGGGACAGGGTAAGACTGAAGCTTTCTTT.

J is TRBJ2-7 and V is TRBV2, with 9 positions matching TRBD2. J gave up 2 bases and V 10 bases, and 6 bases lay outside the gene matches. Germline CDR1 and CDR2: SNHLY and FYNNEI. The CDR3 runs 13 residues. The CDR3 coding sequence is TGTGCCACCAACAGCGGGGGGACCTACGAGCAGTACTTC. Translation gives CATNSGGTYEQYF.

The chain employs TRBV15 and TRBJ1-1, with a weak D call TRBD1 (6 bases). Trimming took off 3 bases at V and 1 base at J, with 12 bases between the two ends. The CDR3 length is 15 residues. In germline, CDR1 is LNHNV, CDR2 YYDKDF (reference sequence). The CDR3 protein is CATSRRAGANTEAFF. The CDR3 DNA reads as TGTGCCACCAGCAGGAGGGCAGGGGCGAACACTGAAGCTTTCTTT.

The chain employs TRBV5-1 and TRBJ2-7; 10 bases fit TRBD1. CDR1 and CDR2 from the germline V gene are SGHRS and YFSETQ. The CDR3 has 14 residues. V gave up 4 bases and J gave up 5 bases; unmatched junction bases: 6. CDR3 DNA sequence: TGCGCCAGCAGCCTTCTAGGGACAGGGGACGAGCAGTACTTC. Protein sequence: CASSLLGTGDEQYF.

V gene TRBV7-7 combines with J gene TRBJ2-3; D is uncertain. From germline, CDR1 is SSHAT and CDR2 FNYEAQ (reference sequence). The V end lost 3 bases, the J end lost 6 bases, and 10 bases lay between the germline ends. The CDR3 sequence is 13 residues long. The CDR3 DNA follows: TGTGCCAGCAGCTTCTCCAGTTCCGATACGCAGTATTTT. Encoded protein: CASSFSSSDTQYF. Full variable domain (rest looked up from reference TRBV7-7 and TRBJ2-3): GAGVSQSPRYKVTKRGQDVTLRCDPISSHATLYWYQQALGQGPEFLTYFNYEAQPDKSGLPSDRFSAERPEGSISTLTIQRTEQRDSAMYRCASSFSSSDTQYFGPGTRLTVL.

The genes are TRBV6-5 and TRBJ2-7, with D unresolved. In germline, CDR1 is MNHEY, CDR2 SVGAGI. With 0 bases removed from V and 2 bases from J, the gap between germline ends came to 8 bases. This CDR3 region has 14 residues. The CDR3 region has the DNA TGTGCCAGCAGTTACTCGATCGGAGCCTACGAGCAGTACTTC. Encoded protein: CASSYSIGAYEQYF.

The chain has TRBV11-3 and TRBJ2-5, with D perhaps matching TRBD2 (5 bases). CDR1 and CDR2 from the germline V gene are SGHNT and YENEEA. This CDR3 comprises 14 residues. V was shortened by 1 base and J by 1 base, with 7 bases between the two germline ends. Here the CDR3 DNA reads TGTGCCAGCAGCTTAGCCCGGGGCCAAGAGACCCAGTACTTC. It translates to CASSLARGQETQYF.

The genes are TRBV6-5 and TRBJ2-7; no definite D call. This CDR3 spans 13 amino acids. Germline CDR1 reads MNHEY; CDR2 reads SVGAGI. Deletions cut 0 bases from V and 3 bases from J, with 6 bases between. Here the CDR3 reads CASSYSLNYEQYF. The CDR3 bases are TGTGCCAGCAGTTACTCCCTAAACTACGAGCAGTACTTC.

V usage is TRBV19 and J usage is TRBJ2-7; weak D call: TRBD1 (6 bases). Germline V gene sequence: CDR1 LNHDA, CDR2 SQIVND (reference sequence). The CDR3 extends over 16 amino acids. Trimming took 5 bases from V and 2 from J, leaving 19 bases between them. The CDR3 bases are TGTGCCAGTAGTTTCATCGACAGACAGGTCCCCTACGAGCAGTACTTC. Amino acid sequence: CASSFIDRQVPYEQYF. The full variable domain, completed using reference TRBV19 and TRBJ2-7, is DGGITQSPKYLFRKEGQNVTLSCEQNLNHDAMYWYRQDPGQGLRLIYYSQIVNDFQKGDIAEGYSVSREKKESFPLTVTSAQKNPTAFYLCASSFIDRQVPYEQYFGPGTRLTVT.

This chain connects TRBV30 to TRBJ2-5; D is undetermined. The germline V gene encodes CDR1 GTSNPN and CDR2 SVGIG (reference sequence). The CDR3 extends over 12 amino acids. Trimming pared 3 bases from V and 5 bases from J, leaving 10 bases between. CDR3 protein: CAWSLGRETQYF. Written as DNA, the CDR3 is TGTGCCTGGAGCCTCGGTCGGGAGACCCAGTACTTC.

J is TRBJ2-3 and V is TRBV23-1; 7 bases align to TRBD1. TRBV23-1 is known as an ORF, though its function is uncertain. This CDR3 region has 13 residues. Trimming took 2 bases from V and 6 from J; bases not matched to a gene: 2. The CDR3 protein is CASSQATGDTQYF. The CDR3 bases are TGCGCCAGCAGTCAAGCGACAGGGGATACGCAGTATTTT.

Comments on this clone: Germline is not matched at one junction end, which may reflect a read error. CDR3 DNA: TGTGCCAGCAGCTCTTACTCCTACGAGCGGTACTTC. This encodes CASSSYSYERYF. The V and J genes are TRBV5-6 and TRBJ2-7; no definite D call. The length of the CDR3 is 12 residues. Germline CDR1 reads SGHDT; CDR2 reads YYEEEE. The entire variable domain, with the rest obtained from reference TRBV5-6 and TRBJ2-7, is as follows: DAGVTQSPTHLIKTRGQQVTLRCSPKSGHDTVSWYQQALGQGPQFIFQYYEEEERQRGNFPDRFSGHQFPNYSSELNVNALLLGDSALYLCASSSYSYERYFGPGTRLTVT.

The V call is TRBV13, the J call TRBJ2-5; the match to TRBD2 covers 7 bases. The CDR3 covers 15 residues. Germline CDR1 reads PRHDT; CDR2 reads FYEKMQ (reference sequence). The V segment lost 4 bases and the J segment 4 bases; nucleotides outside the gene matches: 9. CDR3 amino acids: CASSSLASGRETQYF. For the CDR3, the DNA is TGTGCCAGCAGCTCCCTGGCTAGCGGCCGAGAGACCCAGTACTTC.

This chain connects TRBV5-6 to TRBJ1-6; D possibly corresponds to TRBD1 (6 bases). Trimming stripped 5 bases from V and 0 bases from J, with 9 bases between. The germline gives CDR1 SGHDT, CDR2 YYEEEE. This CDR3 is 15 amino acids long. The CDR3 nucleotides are TGTGCCAGCAGACAGGGATTCTCCTATAATTCACCCCTCCACTTT. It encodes CASRQGFSYNSPLHF.

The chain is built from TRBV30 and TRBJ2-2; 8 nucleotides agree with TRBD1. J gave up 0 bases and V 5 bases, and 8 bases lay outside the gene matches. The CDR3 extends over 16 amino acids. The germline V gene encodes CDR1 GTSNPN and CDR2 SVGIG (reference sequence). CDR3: CAWPWTGNANTGELFF. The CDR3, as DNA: TGTGCCTGGCCTTGGACAGGGAACGCGAACACCGGGGAGCTGTTTTTT.

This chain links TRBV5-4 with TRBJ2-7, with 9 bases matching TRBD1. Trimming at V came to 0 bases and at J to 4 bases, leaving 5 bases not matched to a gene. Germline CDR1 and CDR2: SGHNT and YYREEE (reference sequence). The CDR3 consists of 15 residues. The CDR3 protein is CASSLGTGELYEQYF. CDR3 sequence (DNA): TGTGCCAGCAGCTTGGGGACAGGGGAATTGTACGAGCAGTACTTC.

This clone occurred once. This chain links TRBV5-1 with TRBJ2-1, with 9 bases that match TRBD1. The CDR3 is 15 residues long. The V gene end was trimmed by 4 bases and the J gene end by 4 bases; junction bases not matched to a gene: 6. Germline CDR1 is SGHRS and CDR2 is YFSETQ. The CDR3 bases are TGCGCCAGCAGCAGGGGACAGGGCCCTTACAATGAGCAGTTCTTC. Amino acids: CASSRGQGPYNEQFF.

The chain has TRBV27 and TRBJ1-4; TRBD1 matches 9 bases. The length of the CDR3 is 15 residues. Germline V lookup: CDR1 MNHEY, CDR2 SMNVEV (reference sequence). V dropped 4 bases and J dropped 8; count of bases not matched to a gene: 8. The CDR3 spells CASSWRTGVNEKLFF. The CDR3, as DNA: TGTGCCAGCAGTTGGCGGACAGGGGTAAACGAAAAACTGTTTTTT.

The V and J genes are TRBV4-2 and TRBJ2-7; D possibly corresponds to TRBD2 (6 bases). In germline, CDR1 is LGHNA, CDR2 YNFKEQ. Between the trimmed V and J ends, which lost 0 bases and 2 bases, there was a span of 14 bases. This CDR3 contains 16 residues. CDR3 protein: CASSQEMSRDPYEQYF. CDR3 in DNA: TGTGCCAGCAGCCAAGAAATGTCGCGGGATCCCTACGAGCAGTACTTC.

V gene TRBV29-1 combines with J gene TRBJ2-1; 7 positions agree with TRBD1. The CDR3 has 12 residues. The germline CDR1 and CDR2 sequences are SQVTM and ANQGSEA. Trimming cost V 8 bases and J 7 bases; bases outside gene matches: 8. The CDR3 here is CSLWTGGNEQFF. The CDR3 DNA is TGCAGCCTTTGGACAGGAGGAAATGAGCAGTTCTTC.

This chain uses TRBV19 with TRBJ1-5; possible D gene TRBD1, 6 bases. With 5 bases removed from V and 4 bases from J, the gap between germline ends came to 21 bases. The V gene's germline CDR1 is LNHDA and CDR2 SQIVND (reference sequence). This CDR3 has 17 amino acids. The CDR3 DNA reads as TGTGCCAGTAGTTCTCCCCCAGGGGCGATGCTTAATCAGCCCCAGCATTTT. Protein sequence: CASSSPPGAMLNQPQHF.

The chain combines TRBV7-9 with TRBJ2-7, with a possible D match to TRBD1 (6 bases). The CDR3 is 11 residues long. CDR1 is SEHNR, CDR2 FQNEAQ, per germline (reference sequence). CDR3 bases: TGTGCCAGCAGCATGGGGGACAAGGTCTTGGTC. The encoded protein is CASSMGDKVLV.

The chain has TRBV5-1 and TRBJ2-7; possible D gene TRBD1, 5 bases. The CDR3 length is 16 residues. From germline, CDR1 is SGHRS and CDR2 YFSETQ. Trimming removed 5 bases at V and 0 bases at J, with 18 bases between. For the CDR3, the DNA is TGCGCCAGCAGACCCGTGGAGCGTGGGGCCTCCTACGAGCAGTACTTC. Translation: CASRPVERGASYEQYF. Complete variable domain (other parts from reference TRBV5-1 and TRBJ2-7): KAGVTQTPRYLIKTRGQQVTLSCSPISGHRSVSWYQQTPGQGLQFLFEYFSETQRNKGNFPGRFSGRQFSNSRSEMNVSTLELGDSALYLCASRPVERGASYEQYFGPGTRLTVT.

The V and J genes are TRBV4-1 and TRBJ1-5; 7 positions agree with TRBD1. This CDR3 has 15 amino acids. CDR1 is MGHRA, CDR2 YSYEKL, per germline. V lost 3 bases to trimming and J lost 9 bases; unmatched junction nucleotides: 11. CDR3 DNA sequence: TGCGCCAGCAGCCAGGACACAGGGGTGGTTTGGCCCCAGCATTTT. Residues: CASSQDTGVVWPQHF.